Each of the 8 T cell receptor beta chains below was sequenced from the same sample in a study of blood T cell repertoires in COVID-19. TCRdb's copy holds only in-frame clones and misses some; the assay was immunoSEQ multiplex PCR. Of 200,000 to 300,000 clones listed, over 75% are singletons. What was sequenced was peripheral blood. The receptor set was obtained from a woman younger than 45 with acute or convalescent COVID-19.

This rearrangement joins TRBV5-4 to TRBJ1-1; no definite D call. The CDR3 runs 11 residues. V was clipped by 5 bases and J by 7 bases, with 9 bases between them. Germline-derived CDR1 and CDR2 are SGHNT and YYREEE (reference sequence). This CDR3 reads CASSSGFEAFF. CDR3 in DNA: TGTGCCAGCAGTTCCGGTTTTGAAGCTTTCTTT.

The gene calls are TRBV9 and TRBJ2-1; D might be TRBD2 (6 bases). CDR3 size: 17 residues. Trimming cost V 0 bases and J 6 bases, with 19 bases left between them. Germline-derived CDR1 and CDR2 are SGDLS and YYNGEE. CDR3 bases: TGTGCCAGCAGCGTAGAGGGAGCGGGTCCATTCCCCAATGAGCAGTTCTTC. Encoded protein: CASSVEGAGPFPNEQFF.

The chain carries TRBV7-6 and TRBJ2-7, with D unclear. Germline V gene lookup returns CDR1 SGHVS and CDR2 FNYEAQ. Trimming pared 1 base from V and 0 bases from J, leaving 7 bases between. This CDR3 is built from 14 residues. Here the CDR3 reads CASSLGGGSYEQYF. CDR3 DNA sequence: TGTGCCAGCAGCTTAGGTGGCGGCTCCTACGAGCAGTACTTC.

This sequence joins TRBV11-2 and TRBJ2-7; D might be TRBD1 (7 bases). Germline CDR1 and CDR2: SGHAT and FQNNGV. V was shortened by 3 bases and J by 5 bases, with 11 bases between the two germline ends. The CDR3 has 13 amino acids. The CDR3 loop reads CASSFVRGDEQYF. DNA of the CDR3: TGTGCCAGCAGCTTCGTCAGGGGGGACGAGCAGTACTTC.

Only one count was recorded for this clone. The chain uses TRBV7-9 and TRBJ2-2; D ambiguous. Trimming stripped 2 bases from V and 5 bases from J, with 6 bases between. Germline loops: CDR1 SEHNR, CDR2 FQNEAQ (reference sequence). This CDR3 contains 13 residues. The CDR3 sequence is CASSLYTTGELFF. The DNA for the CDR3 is TGTGCCAGCAGCTTATATACTACCGGGGAGCTGTTTTTT. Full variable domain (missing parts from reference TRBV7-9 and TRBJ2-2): DTGVSQNPRHKITKRGQNVTFRCDPISEHNRLYWYRQTLGQGPEFLTYFQNEAQLEKSRLLSDRFSAERPKGSFSTLEIQRTEQGDSAMYLCASSLYTTGELFFGEGSRLTVL.

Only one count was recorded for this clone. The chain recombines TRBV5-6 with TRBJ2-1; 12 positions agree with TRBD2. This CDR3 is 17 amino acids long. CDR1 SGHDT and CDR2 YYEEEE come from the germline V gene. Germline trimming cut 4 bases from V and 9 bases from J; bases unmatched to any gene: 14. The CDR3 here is CASSGASGRAQVGEQFF. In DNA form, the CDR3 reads TGTGCCAGCAGCGGGGCTAGCGGGAGGGCCCAAGTTGGTGAGCAGTTCTTC.

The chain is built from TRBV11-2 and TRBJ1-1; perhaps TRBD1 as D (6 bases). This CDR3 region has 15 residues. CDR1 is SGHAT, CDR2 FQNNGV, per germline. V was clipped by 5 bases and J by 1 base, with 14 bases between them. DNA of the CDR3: TGTGCCAGCAGCCCCTACAGGGTGGGGAACACTGAAGCTTTCTTT. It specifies CASSPYRVGNTEAFF.

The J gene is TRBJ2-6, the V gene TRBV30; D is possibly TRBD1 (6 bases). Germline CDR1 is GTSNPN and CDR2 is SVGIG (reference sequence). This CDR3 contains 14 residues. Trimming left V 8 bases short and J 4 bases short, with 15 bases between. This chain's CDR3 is CARDIAEGANVLTF. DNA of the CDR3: TGTGCCCGGGACATCGCGGAAGGGGCCAACGTCCTGACTTTC.